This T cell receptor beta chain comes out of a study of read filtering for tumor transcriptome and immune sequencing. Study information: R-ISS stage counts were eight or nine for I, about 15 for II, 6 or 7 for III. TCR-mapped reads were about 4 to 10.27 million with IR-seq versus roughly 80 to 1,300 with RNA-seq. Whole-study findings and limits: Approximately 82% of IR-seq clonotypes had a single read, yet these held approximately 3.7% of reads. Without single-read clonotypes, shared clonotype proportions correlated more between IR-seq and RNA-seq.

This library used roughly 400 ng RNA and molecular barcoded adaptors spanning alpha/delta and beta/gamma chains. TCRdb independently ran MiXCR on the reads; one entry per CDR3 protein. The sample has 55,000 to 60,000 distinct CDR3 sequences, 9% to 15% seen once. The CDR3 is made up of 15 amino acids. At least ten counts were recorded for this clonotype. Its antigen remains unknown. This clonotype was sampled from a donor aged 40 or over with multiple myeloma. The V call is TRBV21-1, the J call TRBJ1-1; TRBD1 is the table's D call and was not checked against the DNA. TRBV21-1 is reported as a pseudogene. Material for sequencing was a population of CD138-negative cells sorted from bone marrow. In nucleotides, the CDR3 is TGTGCCAGCAGCACTCCGGGACAGGGAAACACTGAAGCTTTCTTT. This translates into CASSTPGQGNTEAFF.